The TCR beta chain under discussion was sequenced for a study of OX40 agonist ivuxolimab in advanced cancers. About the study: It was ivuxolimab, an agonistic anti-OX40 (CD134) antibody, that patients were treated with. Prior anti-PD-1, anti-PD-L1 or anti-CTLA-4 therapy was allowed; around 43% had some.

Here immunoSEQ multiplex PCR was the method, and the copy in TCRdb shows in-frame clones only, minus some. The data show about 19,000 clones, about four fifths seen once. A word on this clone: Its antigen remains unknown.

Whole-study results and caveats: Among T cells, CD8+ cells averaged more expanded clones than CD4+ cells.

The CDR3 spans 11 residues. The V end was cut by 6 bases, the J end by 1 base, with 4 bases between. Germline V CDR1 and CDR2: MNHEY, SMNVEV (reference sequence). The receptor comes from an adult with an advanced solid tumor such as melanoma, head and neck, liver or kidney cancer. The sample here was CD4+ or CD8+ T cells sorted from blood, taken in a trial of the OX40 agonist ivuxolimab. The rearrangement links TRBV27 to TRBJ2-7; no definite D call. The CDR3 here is CASRKSYEQYF. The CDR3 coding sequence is TGTGCCAGCAGGAAATCCTACGAGCAGTACTTC.